One TCR beta chain is described in this entry. Its antigen target is currently unknown. Base quality data are lacking; no much larger clone is found one base away. Based on the germline V gene, the CDR1 and CDR2 sequences are SGHVS and FQNEAQ. V lost 7 bases and J lost 3 bases, and the count of bases not matched to a germline gene is 5. The CDR3 covers 13 residues, taking in both the cysteine and the phenylalanine. Left in the record is the CDR3 DNA by itself, 39 bases read in frame from the first base. The CDR3 regions of human TCRbeta chains were analyzed by immunosequencing. Turning to the authors' computational methods: TCRs in the repertoires were compared against a reference library of SARS-CoV-2-specific TCRs that had been generated with the MIRA antigen-specificity platform. Breadth was defined as the fraction of unique TCRs that were SARS-CoV-2-associated, and depth was defined as the fraction of total T cells that were SARS-CoV-2-associated. Using the MIRA data, every spike-specific TCR was mapped to the spike region that the TCR reacted to and assigned to either a CD4 or a CD8 class. Log10-transformed breadth and depth values were compared by one-way ANOVA with Sidak's multiple comparisons tests. TCRdb carries this immuneACCESS record with in-frame sequences only. Its versions omit some clonotypes, under half of them owing to an unresolved V gene in the studies checked, with the rest unexplained. V and J calls and clone size come straight from that table; D and trimming were deduced from the DNA. The sample includes under 200,000 clones, with around nine tenths observed a single time. Of the sample, around 26% is held by the ten largest clones.

The sample's time point, from its label and the paper: about 28 days (+/-7) after the second vaccine dose. AZD1222 recipients with second doses at about 4 weeks or about 12 weeks were pooled, because spike-specific TCR depth and breadth did not differ between schedules. Vaccinee samples came from UK trials COV001 and COV002, including a single-blind randomized controlled phase 2/3 trial of AZD1222 (ChAdOx1 nCoV-19) in healthy adults. For TCRbeta chain sequencing, PBMC samples from trial participants were taken at day 0 and at day 28 after the second dose. The data are from a study of T cell responses to AZD1222 COVID-19 vaccine (dated by TCRdb to 2020 to 2022). In the study overall: TCR sequencing covered approximately 230 trial participants: 200 to 210 given two doses of AZD1222 and 26 given two doses of MenACWY control vaccine. Trial participants were enrolled by age into subgroups of 18-55, 56-69 and 70-plus years, and around 150, 28 and 57 TCR-sequenced participants, respectively, were included in these subgroups.

General conclusions and limits of the study: Vaccine-associated CD4 TCRs spanned the whole spike protein, with dominant responses in regions 160-218 and 743-854. Only six or seven AZD1222 recipients were SARS-CoV-2 seropositive at baseline, limiting conclusions about previously exposed vaccinees. Participants were mostly white British and included more females than males, and it was suggested by the authors that clonal diversity may have been underestimated. Because no samples from the day 14 peak response were available, repertoires could be characterized only after the peak T cell response. A significant rise in spike-specific TCR breadth and depth was observed after two AZD1222 doses relative to day 0 and relative to MenACWY recipients. Reportedly, almost half of the unique spike-specific TCRs recognized epitopes lying outside the regions that are mutated in the B.1.351 and B.1.1.7 variants. The 56-69-year group was small, and its depth increase did not reach significance, likely because of low power.

The source material was peripheral blood, sampled 28 days after the second AZD1222 dose. The chain was built from TRBV7-8 and TRBJ2-7, with 8 junctional bases fitting TRBD2. This TCR was recovered from an adult who received the AZD1222 COVID-19 vaccine. The CDR3 protein is CASKAGVHYEQYF. The DNA sequence is TGTGCCAGCAAAGCGGGAGTACACTACGAGCAGTACTTC. Supplemented by the reference TRBV7-8 and TRBJ2-7 proteins around the CDR3, the complete variable domain is GAGVSQSPRYKVAKRGQDVALRCDPISGHVSLFWYQQALGQGPEFLTYFQNEAQLDKSGLPSDRFFAERPEGSVSTLKIQRTQQEDSAVYLCASKAGVHYEQYFGPGTRLTVT.